This TCR beta chain emerged from a study of CXCR3-negative and CXCR3-positive naive CD8 T cells. TRB cDNA libraries were made by UMI-labeled 5' RACE. TCRdb re-called the 5' RACE reads and catalogs CDR3 proteins one per entry, DNA excluded. The data include about 53,000 distinct CDR3 sequences; the top ten clones carry 0.56%. On this clonotype itself: Its antigen is still unknown.

Germline V gene sequence: CDR1 SEHNR, CDR2 FQNEAQ (reference sequence). The CDR3 is 13 amino acids. Regarding the study as a whole: For CXCR3-positive naive cells, TRB CDR3s were more hydrophobic than those of CXCR3-negative naive cells. For naive cells, CXCR3-negative and CXCR3-positive subsets had similar TRBV-TRBJ usage; for memory cells, usage differed. The authors found comparable surface CD5 between naive subsets and inferred TCR strength from TRB CDR3 properties. Memory CD8+ cells showed much lower diversity, while both naive subsets displayed comparably high diversity.

This TCR came from a human donor in good health. Some clones in this sample may be carry-over from other donors' samples. Sequenced material: naive CXCR3+ CD8+ T cells from blood. Subset here: CD45RO-CCR7+CD27+CD95- naive CD8+ T cells expressing CXCR3 (TNR3+). The rearrangement links TRBV7-9 to TRBJ2-7; the TCRdb D gene call, TRBD1, has no DNA to confirm it. This CDR3 reads CASSWDRGSEQYF.